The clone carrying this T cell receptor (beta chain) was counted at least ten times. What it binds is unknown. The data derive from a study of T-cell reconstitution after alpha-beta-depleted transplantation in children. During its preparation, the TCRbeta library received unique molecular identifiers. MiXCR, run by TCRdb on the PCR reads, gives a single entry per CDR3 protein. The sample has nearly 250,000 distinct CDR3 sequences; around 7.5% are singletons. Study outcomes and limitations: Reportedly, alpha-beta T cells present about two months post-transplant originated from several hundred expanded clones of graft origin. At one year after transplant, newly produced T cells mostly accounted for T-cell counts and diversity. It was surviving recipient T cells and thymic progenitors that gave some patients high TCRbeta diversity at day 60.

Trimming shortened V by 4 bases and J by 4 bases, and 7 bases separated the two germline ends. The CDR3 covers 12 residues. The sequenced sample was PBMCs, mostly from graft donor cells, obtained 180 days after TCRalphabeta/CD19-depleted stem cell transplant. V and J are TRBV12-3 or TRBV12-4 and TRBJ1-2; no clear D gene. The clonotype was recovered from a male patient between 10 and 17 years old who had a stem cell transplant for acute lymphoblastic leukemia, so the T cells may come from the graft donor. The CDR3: CASSYSGYGYTF. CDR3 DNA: TGTGCCAGCAGTTACTCAGGCTATGGCTACACCTTC.